These 10 T cell receptor beta chains originate from one sample sequenced in a study of monozygotic twins with inflammatory bowel disease. One entry per CDR3 protein, without DNA, is what TCRdb gives after re-calling the 5' RACE reads. The clone table shows a few hundred thousand distinct CDR3 sequences, with the ten largest holding 2.5% to 3%. Input material: blood. Every receptor here comes from a human donor with ulcerative colitis or Crohn's disease, or a healthy co-twin of an affected twin (not recorded which).

The genes are TRBV7-2 and TRBJ1-3; TCRdb's assignment of TRBD1 cannot be checked, as there is no DNA. The CDR3 length is 17 residues. Germline V gene data show CDR1 as SGHTA and CDR2 as FQGNSA. The CDR3 sequence: CASSLDFPGQGRNTIYF.

The chain carries TRBV5-1 and TRBJ1-1. CDR1 is SGHRS, CDR2 YFSETQ, per germline. This CDR3 contains 16 residues. CDR3 sequence reads: CASSSRTGSMNTEAFF.

This chain joins TRBV5-8 and TRBJ2-3; there is no DNA to check the TCRdb D call of TRBD1. The CDR3 loop spans 14 amino acids. CDR1 is SGHTS, CDR2 YDEGEE, per germline. CDR3 residues: CASSLEGTVDTQYF.

The chain has TRBV4-2 and TRBJ2-3; TCRdb picks TRBD2, but there is no DNA to check that call. CDR1 and CDR2 from the germline V gene are LGHNA and YNFKEQ. CDR3 length: 16 residues. CDR3 sequence reads: CASSESSGGATDTQYF.

This chain links TRBV10-3 with TRBJ2-1. The CDR3 length is 12 residues. Germline assignment: CDR1 ENHRY and CDR2 SYGVKD. The CDR3 here is CAISESLSEQFF.

The chain recombines TRBV18 with TRBJ2-1. This CDR3 has 13 residues. Germline V gene sequence: CDR1 KGHSH, CDR2 LQKENI. CDR3 protein: CASSPRDFNEQFF.

This chain joins TRBV7-6 and TRBJ2-3; TCRdb proposes TRBD2, but this gene call is untestable without DNA. The CDR3 has 21 amino acids. CDR1 is SGHVS, CDR2 FNYEAQ, per germline. The CDR3 loop reads CASSRPRVPSGELRFTDTQYF. Combining the CDR3 with reference TRBV7-6 and TRBJ2-3 gives the whole variable domain GAGVSQSPRYKVTKRGQDVALRCDPISGHVSLYWYRQALGQGPEFLTYFNYEAQQDKSGLPNDRFSAERPEGSISTLTIQRTEQRDSAMYRCASSRPRVPSGELRFTDTQYFGPGTRLTVL.

The chain uses TRBV7-6 and TRBJ1-4; the D call of TRBD1 rests on TCRdb alone, since no DNA is present to check it. The length of the CDR3 is 17 residues. Germline V gives CDR1 SGHVS, CDR2 FNYEAQ. This CDR3 reads CASSIGQHHSSNEKLFF.

The chain has TRBV11-1 and TRBJ2-7; TCRdb returns TRBD2, unconfirmable since there is no DNA. CDR1 is SGHAT and CDR2 is FQDESV in the germline V gene (reference sequence). The CDR3 loop spans 16 amino acids. CDR3 amino acids: CASSLSGTSGFYEQYF.

V and J are TRBV9 and TRBJ2-7. The CDR3 runs to 14 residues. Germline CDR1 reads SGDLS; CDR2 reads YYNGEE. The CDR3 region is CASSVDYSSYEQYF.